The rows below give T cell receptor beta chains drawn from one sample of a study of T cells of healthy individuals. TCRdb redid the calling of the 5' RACE reads with MiXCR, one entry per CDR3 protein. The table records about 100,000 distinct CDR3 sequences, approximately 15% of them present only once. The receptors were sampled from a human donor in good health. CDR3s include the opening cysteine and the closing phenylalanine or tryptophan. Each record gives: J gene, V gene, clone size, D gene, CDR3 protein, CDR3 DNA. The D gene is left open where the match is weak. Rows give clone size only sometimes, using once, few, many, or a class for an expanded clone.

>TRBJ1-4|TRBV7-2|NA|TRBD1
CASSLQGAEKLFF
TGTGCCAGCAGCCTCCAGGGGGCCGAAAAACTGTTTTTT
>TRBJ2-1|TRBV7-9|many|TRBD2
CASSWTRGALRGNEQFF
TGTGCCAGCAGCTGGACTAGGGGCGCCCTCCGAGGCAATGAGCAGTTCTTC
>TRBJ2-7|TRBV25-1|NA|NA
CASSEPGRAYEQYF
TGTGCCAGCAGTGAACCCGGCAGGGCCTACGAGCAGTACTTC
>TRBJ2-2|TRBV6-5|NA|NA
CASTGTAGPGELFF
TGTGCCAGCACCGGGACAGCGGGGCCCGGGGAGCTGTTTTTT
>TRBJ2-5|TRBV20-1|few|TRBD2
CSALLAPQETQYF
TGCAGTGCTTTACTAGCGCCTCAAGAGACCCAGTACTTC
>TRBJ2-3|TRBV7-8|NA|TRBD2
CASSLRTSVTDTQYF
TGTGCCAGCAGCTTAAGGACTAGCGTAACAGATACGCAGTATTTT
>TRBJ2-7|TRBV5-6|few|NA
CASSLEQGFYEQYF
TGTGCCAGCAGCTTGGAGCAGGGATTCTACGAGCAGTACTTC
>TRBJ2-5|TRBV2|few|NA
CATESRGETQYF
TGTGCCACGGAATCTAGAGGGGAGACCCAGTACTTC
>TRBJ1-4|TRBV7-9|NA|TRBD1
CASTQRQGDEKLFF
TGTGCCAGCACGCAAAGACAGGGTGATGAAAAACTGTTTTTT
>TRBJ2-1|TRBV15|NA|NA
CATSWDGNEQFF
TGTGCCACCAGCTGGGATGGGAACGAGCAGTTCTTC
>TRBJ2-1|TRBV28|NA|NA
CASSLFAGTQGEQFF
TGTGCCAGCAGTTTATTTGCGGGGACACAGGGTGAGCAGTTCTTC
>TRBJ1-1|TRBV3-1|few|NA
CASSQERKGPVGTEAFF
TGTGCCAGCAGCCAAGAAAGAAAGGGGCCGGTGGGGACTGAAGCTTTCTTT
>TRBJ2-3|TRBV7-2|few|NA
CASVRGETDTQYF
TGTGCCAGCGTGAGGGGGGAGACAGATACGCAGTATTTT
>TRBJ1-4|TRBV6-1|few|NA
CASSERAGEAQKLFF
TGTGCCAGCAGTGAAAGGGCAGGGGAGGCGCAAAAACTGTTTTTT
>TRBJ1-5|TRBV6-5|many|NA
CASSPSLEINQPQHF
TGTGCCAGCAGCCCCTCCCTGGAGATCAATCAGCCCCAGCATTTT
>TRBJ1-5|TRBV6-6|few|NA
CASTPRRRTNQPQHF
TGTGCCAGCACGCCAAGAAGACGAACCAATCAGCCCCAGCATTTT